The 32 T cell receptor beta chains in this list originate from one sample, sequenced in a study of regulatory T cells in long-lasting Graves disease. The time point here: persistent/refractory GD, antithyroid drugs over 5 years with positive TRAb. From PBMCs, RNA was extracted and then used to make the TCR library. For TCR beta, libraries came from iRepertoire HTBI primers and Arm-PCR of CDR3 regions. One entry per CDR3 protein, called by TCRdb with MiXCR from the multiplex PCR reads. This table holds approximately 350,000 distinct CDR3 sequences, roughly 25% found once. Sequencing was performed on peripheral blood mononuclear cells (PBMCs), taken when the disease was refractory, from a patient treated with antithyroid drugs. All receptors derive from a woman aged 40-49 years with Graves disease.

This clonotype was picked up a small number of times. The chain carries TRBV25-1 and TRBJ2-2; D perhaps matches TRBD2 (5 bases). V was cut by 2 bases and J by 0 bases, with 16 bases left in between. The CDR3 has 18 amino acids. The germline gives CDR1 MGHDK, CDR2 SYGVNS. CDR3 protein: CASSERRIGAANTGELFF. For the CDR3, the DNA is TGTGCCAGCAGTGAAAGGAGGATCGGAGCGGCGAACACCGGGGAGCTGTTTTTT.

As to this clonotype: One junction end does not reproduce the germline sequence, and a read error may be involved. The V call is TRBV5-1, the J call TRBJ2-7, with D tentatively TRBD1 (6 bases). This CDR3 contains 15 residues. The germline V gene has CDR1 SGHRS and CDR2 YFSETQ. The CDR3 loop reads CASSPVGDTRYEQYF. CDR3 coding DNA: TGTGCCAGCAGCCCGGTCGGGGACACGCGATACGAGCAGTACTTC.

Ten or more counts support this clonotype. The chain joins TRBV11-3 to TRBJ2-5, with D possibly TRBD2 on 6 matching bases. The V gene lost 5 bases and the J gene lost 5 bases, with 12 bases spanning the gap. CDR3 length: 13 residues. Per germline, CDR1 SGHNT and CDR2 YENEEA. The CDR3 DNA is TGTGCCAGCAGCCAGACTAGGATGGAGACCCAGTACTTC. Its protein product is CASSQTRMETQYF.

On this clonotype itself: A much larger clone differs from this one at a single base, so this may be a read error. This chain links TRBV11-2 with TRBJ1-6; D ambiguous. This CDR3 comprises 13 residues. CDR1 and CDR2 from the germline V gene are SGHAT and FQNNGV. CDR3 in amino acids: CVSSLVPFSPLHF. The DNA of the CDR3 is TGTGTCAGCAGCTTAGTTCCCTTTTCACCCCTCCACTTT.

This clonotype was seen more than once but under ten times. V gene TRBV7-2 combines with J gene TRBJ2-7; D not certain. V lost 0 bases and J 3 bases, leaving 15 bases between the germline ends. The CDR3 loop spans 16 amino acids. CDR1 and CDR2 from the germline V gene are SGHTA and FQGNSA. In DNA, the CDR3 is TGTGCCAGCAGCTTAGCCGGCAGTGGGGAATTCTACGAGCAGTACTTC. Its protein is CASSLAGSGEFYEQYF. Full variable domain (missing parts from reference TRBV7-2 and TRBJ2-7): GAGVSQSPSNKVTEKGKDVELRCDPISGHTALYWYRQSLGQGLEFLIYFQGNSAPDKSGLPSDRFSAERTGGSVSTLTIQRTQQEDSAVYLCASSLAGSGEFYEQYFGPGTRLTVT.

This clonotype was observed a few times. The V gene is TRBV28, the J gene TRBJ2-1, with D hard to call. CDR3 length: 14 amino acids. Germline V CDR1 and CDR2: MDHEN, SYDVKM. Deletions cut 6 bases from V and 2 bases from J, with 11 bases between. CDR3 nucleotides: TGTGCCAGCAGGACCGCAAGGCCCTACAATGAGCAGTTCTTC. This sequence encodes CASRTARPYNEQFF.

This clonotype has a handful of counts. The chain uses TRBV25-1 and TRBJ2-5, with 7 positions matching TRBD1. The germline gives CDR1 MGHDK, CDR2 SYGVNS. The ends lost 1 base at V and 5 bases at J; junction bases unmatched: 16. This CDR3 is 18 amino acids long. CDR3 sequence (DNA): TGTGCCAGCAGTGAATTTCACCAACGGACAGGATGGCCCGAGACCCAGTACTTC. As protein: CASSEFHQRTGWPETQYF. The whole variable domain, filled in from reference TRBV25-1 and TRBJ2-5, reads EADIYQTPRYLVIGTGKKITLECSQTMGHDKMYWYQQDPGMELHLIHYSYGVNSTEKGDLSSESTVSRIRTEHFPLTLESARPSHTSQYLCASSEFHQRTGWPETQYFGPGTRLLVL.

This clonotype was seen a few times. The CDR3 spells CASSRLAVSSYEQYF. Here the CDR3 DNA reads TGCGCCAGCAGCCGACTAGCGGTAAGCTCCTACGAGCAGTACTTC. The chain recombines TRBV5-1 with TRBJ2-7, with 9 bases aligning to TRBD2. The CDR3 extends over 15 amino acids. The trim removed 4 bases at V and 0 bases at J, leaving 5 bases unmatched. Germline CDR1 reads SGHRS; CDR2 reads YFSETQ.

This clonotype was detected ten times or more. The chain uses TRBV3-1 and TRBJ2-7; D is uncertain. CDR3 size: 11 residues. CDR1 is LGHDT, CDR2 YNNKEL, per germline (reference sequence). V was trimmed by 1 base and J by 5 bases, leaving 3 bases between them. CDR3 protein: CASSQGDEQYF. The DNA for the CDR3 is TGTGCCAGCAGCCAAGGAGACGAGCAGTACTTC.

The CDR3 bases are TGCGCCAGTCAGAGGGAGGGGGCGTCTGGAAACACCATATATTTT. Encoded protein: CASQREGASGNTIYF. The chain combines TRBV5-1 with TRBJ1-3, with 7 positions matching TRBD1. J gave up 1 base and V 8 bases, and 9 bases lay outside the gene matches. CDR1 is SGHRS, CDR2 YFSETQ, per germline. There are 15 residues in the CDR3. Drawing the rest from reference TRBV5-1 and TRBJ1-3, the complete variable domain is KAGVTQTPRYLIKTRGQQVTLSCSPISGHRSVSWYQQTPGQGLQFLFEYFSETQRNKGNFPGRFSGRQFSNSRSEMNVSTLELGDSALYLCASQREGASGNTIYFGEGSWLTVV.

This clonotype was counted between two and nine times. The CDR3 loop is CASSLQVEITQYF. The CDR3 bases are TGTGCCAGCAGTCTTCAGGTAGAGATAACCCAGTACTTC. This chain joins TRBV6-1 and TRBJ2-5; D gene unclear. The CDR3 has 13 amino acids. Germline CDR1 MNHNS, CDR2 SASEGT. Trimming pared 5 bases from V and 8 bases from J, leaving 15 bases between.

There are many counts of this clonotype. The chain uses TRBV3-1 and TRBJ2-5; no definite D call. CDR3 length: 15 amino acids. The V and J ends lost 0 bases and 5 bases respectively, with 13 bases between them. Germline CDR1 and CDR2: LGHDT and YNNKEL (reference sequence). The CDR3 is CASSQDSGILETQYF. CDR3 DNA: TGTGCCAGCAGCCAAGATAGTGGGATACTGGAGACCCAGTACTTC.

This clonotype was recorded at least ten times. This chain uses TRBV6-2 or TRBV6-3 with TRBJ2-7; 8 bases map to TRBD1. The trim removed 2 bases at V and 0 bases at J, leaving 6 bases unmatched. Germline lookup yields CDR1 MNHEY and CDR2 SVGEGT. The CDR3 totals 16 residues. The CDR3 sequence: CASSYGPGGLSYEQYF. CDR3 coding DNA: TGTGCCAGCAGTTACGGGCCAGGGGGCCTCTCCTACGAGCAGTACTTC.

This chain links TRBV7-9 with TRBJ1-1; D call uncertain. V lost 2 bases, J lost 10 bases, and 14 bases lay in between. The germline gives CDR1 SEHNR, CDR2 FQNEAQ (reference sequence). This CDR3 has 13 amino acids. The CDR3 loop is CASSLLLDGGAFF. The CDR3 DNA is TGTGCCAGCAGCTTACTATTGGACGGTGGAGCTTTCTTT.

This clonotype is a singleton in its sample. The chain employs TRBV2 and TRBJ2-1; 7 bases line up with TRBD2. This CDR3 comprises 15 residues. The V gene's germline CDR1 is SNHLY and CDR2 FYNNEI. V lost 5 bases, J lost 0 bases, and 4 bases stayed unmatched. As DNA, the CDR3 is TGTGCCAGCAGTACACTAGCGTCCTCCTACAATGAGCAGTTCTTC. Protein: CASSTLASSYNEQFF.

This clonotype was found a few times. The chain combines TRBV19 with TRBJ1-5, with D unclear. Germline V gene data show CDR1 as LNHDA and CDR2 as SQIVND (reference sequence). The ends were cut back, 3 bases at V and 7 bases at J, with 7 bases in the middle. This CDR3 has 12 amino acids. The CDR3 protein is CASSMVGQPQHF. The CDR3 DNA reads TGTGCCAGTAGTATGGTGGGACAGCCCCAGCATTTT.

This clonotype appeared a few times. V is TRBV6-6 and J is TRBJ2-4; TRBD2 agrees at 7 bases. The J call may be faulty, since TRBJ2-7 better matches the DNA end. CDR3 length equals 16 residues. Per the germline V gene, CDR1 is MNHNY and CDR2 is SVGAGI (reference sequence). The CDR3 sequence is CASSYSIAGVTYEQYF. Written as DNA, the CDR3 is TGTGCCAGCAGTTACTCGATTGCGGGAGTCACCTACGAGCAGTACTTC.

The sample holds many counts of this clonotype. This rearrangement joins TRBV12-3 or TRBV12-4 to TRBJ2-2; 10 positions match TRBD2. V lost 7 bases, J lost 6 bases, and 8 bases stayed unmatched. This CDR3 contains 15 residues. The CDR3 DNA sequence: TGTGCCAGCACCCCCCTAGCGGGAGTATCCGGGGAGCTGTTTTTT. As protein: CASTPLAGVSGELFF.

This clonotype was counted at least ten times. The rearrangement links TRBV7-3 to TRBJ2-2; a weak D match, TRBD2 (5 bases). Germline V gives CDR1 SGHTA, CDR2 FQGTGA. Trimming pared 2 bases from V and 6 bases from J, leaving 7 bases between. This CDR3 comprises 13 residues. Here the CDR3 reads CASSLWGAGELFF. CDR3 DNA sequence: TGTGCCAGCAGCTTATGGGGAGCCGGGGAGCTGTTTTTT.

V usage is TRBV28 and J usage is TRBJ2-7; tentative D call: TRBD1 (6 bases). From germline, CDR1 is MDHEN and CDR2 SYDVKM. The V and J ends lost 6 bases and 7 bases respectively, with 22 bases between them. The CDR3 consists of 15 residues. The CDR3 DNA sequence: TGTGCCAGCAGCTACCTCTTCACAGGGAAGACGGAGCAGTACTTC. Translation gives CASSYLFTGKTEQYF.

In this sample, this clonotype turned up a few times. This chain connects TRBV28 to TRBJ2-3; D is unresolved. The CDR3 contains 14 residues. The V end was cut by 5 bases, the J end by 4 bases, with 13 bases between. Germline V lookup: CDR1 MDHEN, CDR2 SYDVKM. The DNA for the CDR3 is TGTGCCAGCAGTCCCTACACAGTGGCAGATACGCAGTATTTT. Its translation is CASSPYTVADTQYF.

This clonotype was seen a few times. Here the CDR3 reads CASSYSGQQNQPQHF. In DNA, the CDR3 is TGTGCCAGCAGTTACTCCGGGCAGCAAAATCAGCCCCAGCATTTT. This chain connects TRBV6-5 to TRBJ1-5, with D hard to call. The CDR3 is 15 amino acids. Germline V gene lookup returns CDR1 MNHEY and CDR2 SVGAGI. The V gene lost 0 bases and the J gene lost 4 bases, with 10 bases spanning the gap.

This clonotype has ten or more counts. The chain combines TRBV10-3 with TRBJ2-5; 7 nucleotides agree with TRBD2. The V gene end was trimmed by 4 bases and the J gene end by 3 bases; junction bases not matched to a gene: 2. This CDR3 is built from 13 residues. Germline CDR1 ENHRY, CDR2 SYGVKD. The CDR3 region is CAISGGGKETQYF. The DNA for the CDR3 is TGTGCCATCAGTGGCGGGGGAAAAGAGACCCAGTACTTC.

Ten or more counts support this clonotype. The chain couples TRBV7-9 to TRBJ2-5; 8 nucleotides agree with TRBD2. CDR3 length: 16 residues. The junction had 12 bases not matched to a gene; V was cut back by 5 bases and J by 4 bases. Germline CDR1 and CDR2: SEHNR and FQNEAQ (reference sequence). The CDR3 reads CASSPGGQSMGETQYF. The CDR3 nucleotides are TGTGCCAGCAGCCCGGGAGGGCAGTCAATGGGAGAGACCCAGTACTTC.

This clonotype was detected ten times or more. The chain combines TRBV7-8 with TRBJ1-6; a weak D match, TRBD1 (5 bases). V lost 5 bases to trimming and J lost 6 bases, with 14 bases between them. The CDR3 runs 15 residues. Germline V gene sequence: CDR1 SGHVS, CDR2 FQNEAQ. CDR3 protein: CASSQGQAANSPLHF. In DNA form, the CDR3 reads TGTGCCAGCAGCCAAGGACAAGCCGCTAATTCACCCCTCCACTTT.

The chain has TRBV4-1 and TRBJ2-7; D tentatively reads TRBD1 or TRBD2 (5 bases each). V was pared by 3 bases and J by 5 bases, with 11 bases between. This CDR3 has 13 amino acids. Germline assignment: CDR1 MGHRA and CDR2 YSYEKL. CDR3 loop: CASSQVGTDEQYF. For the CDR3, the DNA is TGCGCCAGCAGCCAGGTTGGGACCGACGAGCAGTACTTC.

The rearrangement links TRBV29-1 to TRBJ1-2; D is perhaps TRBD1 (6 bases). CDR1 and CDR2 (germline): SQVTM, ANQGSEA. The length of the CDR3 is 12 residues. Trimming took 3 bases from V and 2 from J, leaving 7 bases between them. This chain's CDR3 is CSVDQGNYGYTF. Here the CDR3 DNA reads TGCAGCGTTGATCAGGGGAACTATGGCTACACCTTC.

This clonotype was found once. A read error may be the cause here, since a much bigger clone is one base away. This rearrangement joins TRBV12-3 or TRBV12-4 to TRBJ1-1; D uncertain. The CDR3 consists of 15 residues. V dropped 2 bases and J dropped 0 bases, with 10 bases sitting between them. CDR3: CASSLRVGMNTEAFF. The CDR3 nucleotides read TGTGCCAGCAGTTTAAGGGTGGGCATGAACACTGAAGCTTTCTTT.

This chain connects TRBV11-2 to TRBJ2-2, with 7 bases aligning to TRBD2. The CDR3 has 15 residues. Germline trimming cut 6 bases from V and 11 bases from J; bases unmatched to any gene: 15. Germline loops: CDR1 SGHAT, CDR2 FQNNGV. The CDR3, as DNA: TGTGCCAGCAGACTTGCATCCGGGAGGTCTAGAGAGCTGTTTTTT. Amino acid sequence: CASRLASGRSRELFF.

Worth noting for this clonotype: It may be a read error: a sequence one base away is much more abundant. The chain employs TRBV12-3 or TRBV12-4 and TRBJ2-2; tentatively, D is TRBD2 (7 bases). CDR3 length equals 16 residues. The CDR3 DNA sequence: TGTGCCGGCAGTTTAATTTCCAGGGGAGGGTCCGGGGAGCTGTTTTTT. Encoded protein: CAGSLISRGGSGELFF.

This clonotype has at least ten counts. The chain recombines TRBV7-6 with TRBJ2-7; TRBD2 matches at 10 bases. Trimming removed 1 base from V and 5 bases from J; junction bases left unmatched: 8. Germline V gives CDR1 SGHVS, CDR2 FNYEAQ. This CDR3 is 16 amino acids long. In DNA form, the CDR3 reads TGTGCCAGCAGCTTAGTGTGGGCTAGCGGGAGTGACGAGCAGTACTTC. The encoded protein is CASSLVWASGSDEQYF.

With respect to this clonotype: A far larger clone is just one base off, so this is likely a read error. The chain couples TRBV11-2 to TRBJ2-7, with a possible D match to TRBD1 (5 bases). CDR1 and CDR2 from the germline V gene are SGHAT and FQNNGV. The CDR3 sequence is 15 residues long. Trimming left V 4 bases short and J 3 bases short, with 16 bases between. The DNA of the CDR3 is TGTGCCAGCAGCTCTCGATCAGGGCAGAACTACGAGCAGTACTTC. Translation gives CASSSRSGQNYEQYF.